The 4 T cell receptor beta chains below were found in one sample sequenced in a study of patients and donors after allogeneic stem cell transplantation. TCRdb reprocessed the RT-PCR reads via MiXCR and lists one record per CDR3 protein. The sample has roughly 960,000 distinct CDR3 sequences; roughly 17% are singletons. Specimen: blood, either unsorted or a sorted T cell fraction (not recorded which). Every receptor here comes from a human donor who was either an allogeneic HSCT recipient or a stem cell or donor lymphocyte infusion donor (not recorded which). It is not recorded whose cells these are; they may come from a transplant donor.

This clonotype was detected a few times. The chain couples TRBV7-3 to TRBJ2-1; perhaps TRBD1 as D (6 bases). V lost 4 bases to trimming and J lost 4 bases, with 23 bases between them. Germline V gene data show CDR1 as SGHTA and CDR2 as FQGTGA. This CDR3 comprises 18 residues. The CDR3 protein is CASSSYVPVDRYYNEQFF. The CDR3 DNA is TGTGCCAGCAGCTCATACGTCCCCGTGGACAGATATTACAATGAGCAGTTCTTC.

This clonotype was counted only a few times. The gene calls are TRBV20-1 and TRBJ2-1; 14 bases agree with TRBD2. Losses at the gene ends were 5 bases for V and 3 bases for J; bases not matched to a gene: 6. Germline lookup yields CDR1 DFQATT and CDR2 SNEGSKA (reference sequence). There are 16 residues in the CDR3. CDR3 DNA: TGCAGTGCTCCCGGGACTAGCGGGAGAAGCTACAATGAGCAGTTCTTC. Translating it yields CSAPGTSGRSYNEQFF.

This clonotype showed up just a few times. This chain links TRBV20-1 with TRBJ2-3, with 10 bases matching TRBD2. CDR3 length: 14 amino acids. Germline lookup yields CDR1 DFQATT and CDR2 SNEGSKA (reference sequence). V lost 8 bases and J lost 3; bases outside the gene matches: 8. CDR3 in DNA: TGCAGTCTGAGCGGGGGGGCCGGAACAGATACGCAGTATTTT. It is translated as CSLSGGAGTDTQYF.

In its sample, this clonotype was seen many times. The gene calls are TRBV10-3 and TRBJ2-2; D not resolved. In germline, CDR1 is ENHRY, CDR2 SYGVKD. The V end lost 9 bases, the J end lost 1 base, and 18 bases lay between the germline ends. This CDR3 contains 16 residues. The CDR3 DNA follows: TGTGCCATTAGCCCGGTCGGGCTTCAGAACACCGGGGAGCTGTTTTTT. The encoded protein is CAISPVGLQNTGELFF.